Listed here are 14 T cell receptor beta chains from one sample, sequenced in a study of shared clonotypes between healthy human individuals. Assay used: immunoSEQ multiplex PCR; TCRdb lists only in-frame clones, some missing. The sample consists of about 2.3 million clones, 90% to 95% of them appearing once. Specimen: naive CD4+ T cells from PBMCs. Sample subset: CD45RA+ positively selected. These receptors all stem from a man between 18 and 35 years old in good health. Some clones in this sample may be carry-over from other donors' samples.

For this clone: This same CDR3 is encoded by further DNA sequences in the sample. The gene calls are TRBV5-1 and TRBJ2-7, with 8 bases lining up with TRBD1. Germline V lookup: CDR1 SGHRS, CDR2 YFSETQ. V lost 1 base, J lost 2 bases, and 2 bases stayed unmatched. This CDR3 comprises 14 residues. The CDR3 sequence: CASSLTGGTYEQYF. In nucleotides, the CDR3 is TGCGCCAGCAGCTTGACAGGGGGAACCTACGAGCAGTACTTC.

On this clone itself: Other DNA sequences in the same sample also yield this CDR3. This sequence joins TRBV12-5 and TRBJ1-1; no definite D call. With 1 base removed from V and 3 bases from J, the gap between germline ends came to 0 bases. The CDR3 is made up of 11 amino acids. Germline V CDR1 and CDR2: LGHNT, FRNRAP. The CDR3 reads CASGLDTEAFF. The CDR3 nucleotides read TGTGCTAGTGGTTTGGACACTGAAGCTTTCTTT. Using reference TRBV12-5 and TRBJ1-1 for the parts outside the CDR3, the full variable domain is DARVTQTPRHKVTEMGQEVTMRCQPILGHNTVFWYRQTMMQGLELLAYFRNRAPLDDSGMPKDRFSAEMPDATLATLKIQPSEPRDSAVYFCASGLDTEAFFGQGTRLTVV.

V gene TRBV25-1 combines with J gene TRBJ2-3, with 10 bases lining up with TRBD1. This CDR3 is 14 amino acids long. The ends lost 6 bases at V and 5 bases at J; junction bases unmatched: 5. CDR1 MGHDK and CDR2 SYGVNS come from the germline V gene. The CDR3 DNA sequence: TGTGCCAGCAGCTCGACAGGGGGCTTAGATACGCAGTATTTT. Encoded protein: CASSSTGGLDTQYF.

The genes are TRBV28 and TRBJ2-1; possibly TRBD1 or TRBD2 for D (6 bases each). Germline V gene sequence: CDR1 MDHEN, CDR2 SYDVKM. This CDR3 is built from 16 residues. Trimming took off 2 bases at V and 4 bases at J, with 15 bases between the two ends. The CDR3 DNA is TGTGCCAGCAGTTTAGTGGCGGGACAAAGATACAATGAGCAGTTCTTC. Its protein is CASSLVAGQRYNEQFF.

V gene TRBV9 combines with J gene TRBJ2-5; perhaps TRBD2 as D (6 bases). CDR1 SGDLS and CDR2 YYNGEE come from the germline V gene. The length of the CDR3 is 13 residues. Trimming shortened V by 7 bases and J by 5 bases, and 15 bases separated the two germline ends. The CDR3 spells CASAGSPGETQYF. DNA for the CDR3: TGTGCCAGCGCGGGGTCCCCAGGGGAGACCCAGTACTTC.

The chain links TRBV11-3 to TRBJ2-7; 7 bases are a match to TRBD2. Germline V gene lookup returns CDR1 SGHNT and CDR2 YENEEA. This CDR3 comprises 16 residues. The ends lost 5 bases at V and 3 bases at J; junction bases unmatched: 13. The chain's CDR3 is CASSPPGRGSLYEQYF. CDR3 bases: TGTGCCAGCAGCCCGCCGGGGCGGGGGTCCCTCTACGAGCAGTACTTC.

The chain joins TRBV6-1 to TRBJ1-2; tentatively, D is TRBD1 (5 bases). Germline loops: CDR1 MNHNS, CDR2 SASEGT. V dropped 7 bases and J dropped 4 bases, with 16 bases sitting between them. This CDR3 comprises 14 residues. CDR3 amino acids: CASTRQGLFYGYTF. The CDR3 nucleotides are TGTGCCAGCACAAGGCAGGGCCTATTCTATGGCTACACCTTC.

The J gene is TRBJ2-5, the V gene TRBV5-4, with 8 positions matching TRBD2. V was clipped by 4 bases and J by 0 bases; unmatched bases: 8. Germline loops: CDR1 SGHNT, CDR2 YYREEE (reference sequence). The CDR3 extends over 16 amino acids. This CDR3 reads CASSPRLAGNQETQYF. The CDR3 bases are TGTGCCAGCAGCCCAAGGCTAGCGGGCAACCAAGAGACCCAGTACTTC.

The chain employs TRBV6-6 and TRBJ1-1, with TRBD1 identical over 8 bases. Germline CDR1 is MNHNY and CDR2 is SVGAGI (reference sequence). This CDR3 spans 15 amino acids. V lost 7 bases to trimming and J lost 4 bases; unmatched junction nucleotides: 11. The CDR3 protein is CASITGQGGFTEAFF. DNA for the CDR3: TGTGCCAGCATCACCGGACAGGGTGGTTTCACTGAAGCTTTCTTT.

V usage is TRBV28 and J usage is TRBJ1-4; D possibly corresponds to TRBD1 (6 bases). The V gene's germline CDR1 is MDHEN and CDR2 SYDVKM. The CDR3 covers 14 residues. The V end was cut by 6 bases, the J end by 1 base, with 9 bases between. DNA for the CDR3: TGTGCCAGCAGGACGACAGGAACTAATGAAAAACTGTTTTTT. Translating gives CASRTTGTNEKLFF. Complete variable domain (other parts from reference TRBV28 and TRBJ1-4): DVKVTQSSRYLVKRTGEKVFLECVQDMDHENMFWYRQDPGLGLRLIYFSYDVKMKEKGDIPEGYSVSREKKERFSLILESASTNQTSMYLCASRTTGTNEKLFFGSGTQLSVL.

The chain combines TRBV5-4 with TRBJ2-7; D unresolved. This CDR3 contains 13 residues. Germline V lookup: CDR1 SGHNT, CDR2 YYREEE (reference sequence). The V end was cut by 0 bases, the J end by 3 bases, with 7 bases between. CDR3 region: CASSLDYRYEQYF. The DNA of the CDR3 is TGTGCCAGCAGCTTGGACTATCGCTACGAGCAGTACTTC.

The V call is TRBV28, the J call TRBJ2-2; 12 nucleotides align to TRBD2. The CDR3 is 15 amino acids. Germline assignment: CDR1 MDHEN and CDR2 SYDVKM. The V segment lost 4 bases and the J segment 6 bases; nucleotides outside the gene matches: 3. The CDR3 here is CASSSRTSGAGELFF. For the CDR3, the DNA is TGTGCCAGCAGTTCCAGGACTAGCGGGGCCGGGGAGCTGTTTTTT. The full variable domain, its missing parts supplied by reference TRBV28 and TRBJ2-2, is DVKVTQSSRYLVKRTGEKVFLECVQDMDHENMFWYRQDPGLGLRLIYFSYDVKMKEKGDIPEGYSVSREKKERFSLILESASTNQTSMYLCASSSRTSGAGELFFGEGSRLTVL.

This chain uses TRBV19 with TRBJ1-5; possible D gene TRBD1, 6 bases. V dropped 8 bases and J dropped 6 bases, with 14 bases sitting between them. The CDR3 has 13 amino acids. Germline CDR1 LNHDA, CDR2 SQIVND (reference sequence). The DNA of the CDR3 is TGTGCCAGTTCCTGGGGGGGGCCTCAGCCCCAGCATTTT. It is translated as CASSWGGPQPQHF.

A note on this clone: Other DNA sequences in the sample encode the same CDR3. This rearrangement joins TRBV5-1 to TRBJ2-5, with D unresolved. V was shortened by 4 bases and J by 2 bases, with 9 bases between the two germline ends. The CDR3 has 13 residues. Germline V lookup: CDR1 SGHRS, CDR2 YFSETQ. Written as DNA, the CDR3 is TGCGCCAGCAGCCCAGGACCGCAAGAGACCCAGTACTTC. This gives the protein CASSPGPQETQYF.